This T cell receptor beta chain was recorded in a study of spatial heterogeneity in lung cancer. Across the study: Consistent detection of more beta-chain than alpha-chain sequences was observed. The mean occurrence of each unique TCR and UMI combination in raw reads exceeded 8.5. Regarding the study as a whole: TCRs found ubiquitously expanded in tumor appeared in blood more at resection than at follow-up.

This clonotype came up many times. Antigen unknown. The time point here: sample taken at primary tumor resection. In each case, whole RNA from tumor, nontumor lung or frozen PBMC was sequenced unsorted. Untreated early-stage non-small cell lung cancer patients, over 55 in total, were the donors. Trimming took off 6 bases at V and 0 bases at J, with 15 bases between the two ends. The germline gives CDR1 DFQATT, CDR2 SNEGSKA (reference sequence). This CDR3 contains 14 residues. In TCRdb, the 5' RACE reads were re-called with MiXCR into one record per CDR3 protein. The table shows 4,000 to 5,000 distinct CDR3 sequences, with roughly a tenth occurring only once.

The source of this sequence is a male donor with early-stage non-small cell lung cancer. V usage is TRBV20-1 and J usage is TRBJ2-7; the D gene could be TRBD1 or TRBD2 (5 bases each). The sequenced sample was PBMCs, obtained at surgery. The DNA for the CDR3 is TGCAGTGCGTCCGGGACCCAGAGCTCCTACGAGCAGTACTTC. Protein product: CSASGTQSSYEQYF.